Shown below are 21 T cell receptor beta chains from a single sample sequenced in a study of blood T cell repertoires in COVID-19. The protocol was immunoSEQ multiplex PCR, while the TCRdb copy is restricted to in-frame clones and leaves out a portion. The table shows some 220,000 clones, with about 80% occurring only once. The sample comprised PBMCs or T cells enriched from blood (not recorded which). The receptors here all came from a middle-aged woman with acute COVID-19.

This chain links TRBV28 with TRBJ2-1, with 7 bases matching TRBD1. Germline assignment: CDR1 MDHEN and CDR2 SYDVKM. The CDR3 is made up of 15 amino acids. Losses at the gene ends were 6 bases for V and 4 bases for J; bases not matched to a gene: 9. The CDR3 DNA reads TGTGCCAGCAGGCTAGGGGGCGGAAATTACAATGAGCAGTTCTTC. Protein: CASRLGGGNYNEQFF. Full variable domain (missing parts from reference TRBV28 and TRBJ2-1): DVKVTQSSRYLVKRTGEKVFLECVQDMDHENMFWYRQDPGLGLRLIYFSYDVKMKEKGDIPEGYSVSREKKERFSLILESASTNQTSMYLCASRLGGGNYNEQFFGPGTRLTVL.

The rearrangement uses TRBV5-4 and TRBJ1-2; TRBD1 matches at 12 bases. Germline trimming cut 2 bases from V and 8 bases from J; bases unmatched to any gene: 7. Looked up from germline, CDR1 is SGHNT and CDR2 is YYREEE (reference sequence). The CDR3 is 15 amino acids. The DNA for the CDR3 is TGTGCCAGCAGCTTTCGGGACAGGGGGCGTGAGGGCTACACCTTC. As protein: CASSFRDRGREGYTF.

The CDR3 loop is CATSPRGVAGGTDTQYF. In nucleotides, the CDR3 is TGTGCCACCAGCCCACGGGGGGTAGCGGGGGGCACAGATACGCAGTATTTT. The chain carries TRBV15 and TRBJ2-3, with 9 bases identical to TRBD2. Trimming at V came to 5 bases and at J to 1 base, leaving 10 bases not matched to a gene. Germline V gene sequence: CDR1 LNHNV, CDR2 YYDKDF (reference sequence). This CDR3 is built from 17 residues.

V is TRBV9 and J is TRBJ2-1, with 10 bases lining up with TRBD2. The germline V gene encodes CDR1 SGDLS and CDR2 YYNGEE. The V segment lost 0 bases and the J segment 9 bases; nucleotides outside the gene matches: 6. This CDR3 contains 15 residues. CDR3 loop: CASSVGAGGPSEQFF. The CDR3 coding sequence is TGTGCCAGCAGCGTAGGAGCGGGAGGGCCCAGTGAGCAGTTCTTC.

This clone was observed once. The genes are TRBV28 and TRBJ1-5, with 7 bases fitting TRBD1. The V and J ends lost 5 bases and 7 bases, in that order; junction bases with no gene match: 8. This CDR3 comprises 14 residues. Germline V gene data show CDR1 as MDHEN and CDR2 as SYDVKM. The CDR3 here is CASSPRQGGQPQHF. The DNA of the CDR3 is TGTGCCAGCAGTCCACGACAGGGAGGACAGCCCCAGCATTTT.

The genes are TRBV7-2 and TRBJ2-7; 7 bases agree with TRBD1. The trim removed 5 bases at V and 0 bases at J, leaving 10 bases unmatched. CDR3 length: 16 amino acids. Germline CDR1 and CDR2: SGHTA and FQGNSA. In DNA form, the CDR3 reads TGTGCCAGCAGCAAAGCTGGACAGGCGGGCTCCTACGAGCAGTACTTC. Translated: CASSKAGQAGSYEQYF.

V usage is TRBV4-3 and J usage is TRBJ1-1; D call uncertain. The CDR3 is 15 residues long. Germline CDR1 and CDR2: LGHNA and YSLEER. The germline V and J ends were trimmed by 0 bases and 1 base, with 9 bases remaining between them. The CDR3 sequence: CASSQDWAGNTEAFF. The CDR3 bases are TGCGCCAGCAGCCAAGATTGGGCGGGGAACACTGAAGCTTTCTTT.

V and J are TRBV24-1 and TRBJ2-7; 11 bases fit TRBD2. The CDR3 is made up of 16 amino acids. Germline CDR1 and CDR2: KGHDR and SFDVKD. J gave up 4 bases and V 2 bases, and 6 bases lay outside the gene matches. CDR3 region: CATSDSASGRPYEQYF. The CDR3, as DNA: TGTGCCACCAGTGATTCCGCTAGCGGGAGGCCATACGAGCAGTACTTC.

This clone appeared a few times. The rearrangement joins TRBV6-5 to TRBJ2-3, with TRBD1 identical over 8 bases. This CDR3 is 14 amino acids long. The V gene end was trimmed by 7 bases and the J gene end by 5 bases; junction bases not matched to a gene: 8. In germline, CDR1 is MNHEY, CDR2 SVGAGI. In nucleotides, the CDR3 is TGTGCCAGCAAAACTCCAGGGGGCATAGATACGCAGTATTTT. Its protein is CASKTPGGIDTQYF.

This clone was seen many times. The CDR3 loop reads CASSPQTSGSYEQYF. CDR3 nucleotides: TGTGCCAGCAGCCCCCAGACTAGCGGGAGTTACGAGCAGTACTTC. The chain employs TRBV7-9 and TRBJ2-7; 12 bases are a match to TRBD2. Germline CDR1 reads SEHNR; CDR2 reads FQNEAQ (reference sequence). V lost 5 bases and J lost 4; bases outside the gene matches: 6. This CDR3 comprises 15 residues.

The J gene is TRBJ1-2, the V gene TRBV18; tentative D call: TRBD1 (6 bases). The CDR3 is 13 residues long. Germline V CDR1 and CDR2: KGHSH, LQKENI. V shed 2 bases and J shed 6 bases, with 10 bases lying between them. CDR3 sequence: CASSPSGGDGYTF. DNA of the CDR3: TGTGCCAGCTCACCATCGGGGGGCGATGGCTACACCTTC. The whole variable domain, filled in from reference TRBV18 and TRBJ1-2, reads NAGVMQNPRHLVRRRGQEARLRCSPMKGHSHVYWYRQLPEEGLKFMVYLQKENIIDESGMPKERFSAEFPKEGPSILRIQQVVRGDSAAYFCASSPSGGDGYTFGSGTRLTVV.

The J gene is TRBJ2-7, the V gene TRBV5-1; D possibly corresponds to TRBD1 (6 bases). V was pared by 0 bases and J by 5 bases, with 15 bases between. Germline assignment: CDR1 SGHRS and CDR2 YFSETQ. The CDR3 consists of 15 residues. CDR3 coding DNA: TGCGCCAGCAGCTTGGAGCCAGGGGTGTACCACGAGCAGTACTTC. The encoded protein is CASSLEPGVYHEQYF.

CDR3 loop: CASSEPGNYGYTF. The CDR3 bases are TGTGCCAGCAGTGAACCGGGGAACTATGGCTACACCTTC. The rearrangement uses TRBV2 and TRBJ1-2, with D unresolved. V lost 2 bases and J lost 2, with 6 bases in between. The CDR3 contains 13 residues. Germline V CDR1 and CDR2: SNHLY, FYNNEI.

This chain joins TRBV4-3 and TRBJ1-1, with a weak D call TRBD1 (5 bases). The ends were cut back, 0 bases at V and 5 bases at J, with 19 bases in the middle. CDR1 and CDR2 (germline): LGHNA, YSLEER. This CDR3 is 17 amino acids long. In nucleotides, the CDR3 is TGCGCCAGCAGCCAAGAAGTTAGAGGCCAGGGCGATACTGAAGCTTTCTTT. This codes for CASSQEVRGQGDTEAFF.

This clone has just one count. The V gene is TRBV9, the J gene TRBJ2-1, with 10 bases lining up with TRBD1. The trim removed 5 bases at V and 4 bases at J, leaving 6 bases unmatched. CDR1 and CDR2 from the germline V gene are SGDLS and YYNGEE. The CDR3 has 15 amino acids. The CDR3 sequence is CASSEGQGIYNEQFF. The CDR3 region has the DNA TGTGCCAGCAGTGAGGGACAGGGGATATACAATGAGCAGTTCTTC.

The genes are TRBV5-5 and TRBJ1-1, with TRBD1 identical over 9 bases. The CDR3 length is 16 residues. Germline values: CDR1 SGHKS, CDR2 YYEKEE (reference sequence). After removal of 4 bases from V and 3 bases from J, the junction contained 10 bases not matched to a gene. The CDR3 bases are TGTGCCAGCAGCCCCACCGGGACAGGGCGGCACACTGAAGCTTTCTTT. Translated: CASSPTGTGRHTEAFF.

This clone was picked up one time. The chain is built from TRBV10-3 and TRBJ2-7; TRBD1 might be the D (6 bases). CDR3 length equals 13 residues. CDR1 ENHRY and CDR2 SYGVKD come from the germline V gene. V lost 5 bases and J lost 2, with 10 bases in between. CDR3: CAISKGDTYEQYF. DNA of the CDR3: TGTGCCATCAGTAAGGGGGATACCTACGAGCAGTACTTC.

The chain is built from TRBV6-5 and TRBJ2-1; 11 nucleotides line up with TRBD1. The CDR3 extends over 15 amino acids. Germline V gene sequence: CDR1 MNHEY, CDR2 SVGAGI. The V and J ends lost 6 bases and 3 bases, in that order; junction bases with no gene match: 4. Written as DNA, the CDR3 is TGTGCCAGCAGCCTGGACAGGGGGCTCTACAATGAGCAGTTCTTC. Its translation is CASSLDRGLYNEQFF.

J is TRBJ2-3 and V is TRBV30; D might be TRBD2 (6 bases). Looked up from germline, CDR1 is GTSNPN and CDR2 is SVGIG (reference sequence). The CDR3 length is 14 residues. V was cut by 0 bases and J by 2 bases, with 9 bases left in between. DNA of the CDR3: TGTGCCTGGAGTGTAATGGACTACACAGATACGCAGTATTTT. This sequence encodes CAWSVMDYTDTQYF.

The CDR3, as DNA: TGTGCCACGAGACGGGGGGGCGAGGATGGCTACACCTTC. This sequence encodes CATRRGGEDGYTF. The rearrangement joins TRBV28 to TRBJ1-2; tentatively, D is TRBD1 (6 bases). V lost 10 bases and J lost 6, with 18 bases in between. CDR1 and CDR2 from the germline V gene are MDHEN and SYDVKM. CDR3 length equals 13 residues.

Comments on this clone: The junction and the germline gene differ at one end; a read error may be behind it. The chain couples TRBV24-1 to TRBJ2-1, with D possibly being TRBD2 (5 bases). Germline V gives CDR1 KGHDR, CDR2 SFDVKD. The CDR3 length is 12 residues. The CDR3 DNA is TGTGCCACCAGTGACTCCCCCGGGATAGAAATCTTC. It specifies CATSDSPGIEIF.